Included here is one T cell receptor (beta chain) sequence, with context. These data originate in a study of cytotoxic CD8 clonotypes in ibrutinib-treated CLL. Overall study context: In all, around 10 patients were relapsed/refractory, approximately 16 were treatment-naive and roughly 18 were IGHV unmutated.

The repertoire was sequenced with immunoSEQ multiplex PCR; TCRdb's copy has only in-frame clones and lacks some. The repertoire holds 200,000 or so clones, roughly three quarters seen once, with about 10% in the top ten. Germline lookup yields CDR1 LNHNV and CDR2 YYDKDF (reference sequence). CDR3 length: 16 amino acids. The V end was cut by 3 bases, the J end by 6 bases, with 20 bases between. This material consisted of PBMCs, taken after 12 months of ibrutinib treatment. The chain links TRBV15 to TRBJ1-2, with D perhaps matching TRBD1 (5 bases). This receptor was taken from a human donor with chronic lymphocytic leukemia. This CDR3 reads CATSRFQLVGDHGYTF. DNA of the CDR3: TGTGCCACCAGCAGGTTCCAGTTGGTCGGGGACCATGGCTACACCTTC.